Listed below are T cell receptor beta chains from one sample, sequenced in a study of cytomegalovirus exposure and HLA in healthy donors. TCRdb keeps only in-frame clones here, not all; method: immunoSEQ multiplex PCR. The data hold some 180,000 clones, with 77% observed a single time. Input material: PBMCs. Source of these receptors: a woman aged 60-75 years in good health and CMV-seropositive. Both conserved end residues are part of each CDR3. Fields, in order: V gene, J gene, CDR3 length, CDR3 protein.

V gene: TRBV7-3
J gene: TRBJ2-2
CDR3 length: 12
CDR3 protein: CASSSEFGELFF

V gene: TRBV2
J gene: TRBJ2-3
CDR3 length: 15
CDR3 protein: CASKRGSGETDTQYF

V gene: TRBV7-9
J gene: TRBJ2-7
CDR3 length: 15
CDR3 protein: CASSPAGIRSYEQYF

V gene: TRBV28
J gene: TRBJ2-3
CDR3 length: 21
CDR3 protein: CASSFGPQQAGGRRRTDTQYF

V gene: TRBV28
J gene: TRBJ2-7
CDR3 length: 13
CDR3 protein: CASRSGSTYEQYF

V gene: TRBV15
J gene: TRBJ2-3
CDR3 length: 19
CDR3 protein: CATSRDRGSGGLETDTQYF

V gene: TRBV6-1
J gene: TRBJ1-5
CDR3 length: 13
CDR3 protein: CASVTRGNQPQHF

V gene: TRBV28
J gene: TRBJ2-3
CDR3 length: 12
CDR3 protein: CASSLFADTQYF

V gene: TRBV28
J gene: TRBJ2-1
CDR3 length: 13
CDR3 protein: CAGTGRSYNEQFF

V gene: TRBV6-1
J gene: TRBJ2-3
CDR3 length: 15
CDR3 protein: CASSDWRGSTDTQYF

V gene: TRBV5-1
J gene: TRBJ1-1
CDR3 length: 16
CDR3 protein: CASSLRDRGLRAEAFF

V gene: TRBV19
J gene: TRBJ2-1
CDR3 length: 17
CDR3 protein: CASSLDRGLVSYNEQFF

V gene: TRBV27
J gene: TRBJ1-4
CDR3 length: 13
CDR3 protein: CASTTGPNEKLFF

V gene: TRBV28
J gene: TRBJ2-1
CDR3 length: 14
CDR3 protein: CASRQTGTYNEQFF

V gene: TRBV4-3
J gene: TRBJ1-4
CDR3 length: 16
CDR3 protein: CASSQGRGQGFEKLFF

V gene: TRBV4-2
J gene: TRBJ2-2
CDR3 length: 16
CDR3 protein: CASSQQGQGVTGELFF

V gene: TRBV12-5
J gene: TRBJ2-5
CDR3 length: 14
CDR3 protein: CASGSPGAQETQYF

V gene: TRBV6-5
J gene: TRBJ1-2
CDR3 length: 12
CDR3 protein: CASSTNGGGYTF

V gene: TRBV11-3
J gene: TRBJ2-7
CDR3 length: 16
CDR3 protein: CASSQGLAGGPGEQYF

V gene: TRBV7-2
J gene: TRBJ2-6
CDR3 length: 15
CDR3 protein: CASSLLSSGANVLTF

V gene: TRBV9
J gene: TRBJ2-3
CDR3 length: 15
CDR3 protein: CASSGEREFTDTQYF

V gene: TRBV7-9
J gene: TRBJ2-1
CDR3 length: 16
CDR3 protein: CASSLYTGQGAHEQFF

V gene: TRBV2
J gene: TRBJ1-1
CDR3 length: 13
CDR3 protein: CASSWGGGTEAFF

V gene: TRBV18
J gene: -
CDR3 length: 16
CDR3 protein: CASSGLGTGTFYEQYF

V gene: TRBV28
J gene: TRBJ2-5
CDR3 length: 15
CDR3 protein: CASSPMAAGRETQYF

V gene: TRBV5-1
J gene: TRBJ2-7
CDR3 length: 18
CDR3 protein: CASSLVPGQAAYSYEQYF

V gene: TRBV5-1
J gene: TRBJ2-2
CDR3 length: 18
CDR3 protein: CASSLVGTSGISTGELFF

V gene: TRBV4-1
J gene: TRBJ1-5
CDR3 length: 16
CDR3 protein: CASSQGGTGGHQPQHF

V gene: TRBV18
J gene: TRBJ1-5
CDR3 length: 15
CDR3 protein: CASSRGQFSNQPQHF

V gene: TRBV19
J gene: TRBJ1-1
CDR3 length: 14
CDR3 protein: CASSIKTQNTEAFF

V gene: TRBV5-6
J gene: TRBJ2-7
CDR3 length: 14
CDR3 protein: CASSSAGQTYEQYF

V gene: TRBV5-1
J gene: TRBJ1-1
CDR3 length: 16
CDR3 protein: CASSLEGRRGNTEAFF

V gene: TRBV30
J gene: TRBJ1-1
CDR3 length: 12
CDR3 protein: CAWSRLNTEAFF